The 5 T cell receptor beta chains below were found in one sample sequenced in a study of neurological immune-mediated disorders. TCRdb fed the 5' RACE reads into MiXCR, producing one record per CDR3 protein. The top ten clones hold 0.57% of a sample with tens of thousands of distinct CDR3 sequences, about 6% of them seen once. Specimen: CD4+ T cells from blood. The receptors originated from a woman in her thirties or forties in good health.

Many counts were recorded for this clonotype. The rearrangement links TRBV10-2 to TRBJ1-5, with 9 bases aligning to TRBD1. Germline-derived CDR1 and CDR2 are WSHSY and SAAADI. V shed 11 bases and J 7 bases; nucleotides not matched to a gene: 9. This CDR3 is 13 amino acids long. This chain's CDR3 is CAASGTGQQPQHF. The CDR3 DNA is TGCGCCGCCTCGGGGACAGGGCAACAGCCCCAGCATTTT.

The chain joins TRBV7-8 to TRBJ2-1; 11 bases match TRBD2. The CDR3 is 20 amino acids. After removal of 6 bases from V and 0 bases from J, the junction contained 16 bases not matched to a gene. Germline V gene data show CDR1 as SGHVS and CDR2 as FQNEAQ. The CDR3 loop reads CASSPPTGLAEYSSYNEQFF. CDR3 sequence (DNA): TGTGCCAGCAGTCCTCCTACGGGACTAGCGGAATATAGCTCCTACAATGAGCAGTTCTTC. Filled out from reference TRBV7-8 and TRBJ2-1, the complete variable domain reads GAGVSQSPRYKVAKRGQDVALRCDPISGHVSLFWYQQALGQGPEFLTYFQNEAQLDKSGLPSDRFFAERPEGSVSTLKIQRTQQEDSAVYLCASSPPTGLAEYSSYNEQFFGPGTRLTVL.

This clonotype is medium-sized by share. The chain carries TRBV29-1 and TRBJ1-1; D might be TRBD1 (6 bases). Germline lookup yields CDR1 SQVTM and CDR2 ANQGSEA. The ends were cut back, 4 bases at V and 0 bases at J, with 12 bases in the middle. The CDR3 has 14 residues. In nucleotides, the CDR3 is TGCAGCGTTGGTTCCGGGACAATGAACACTGAAGCTTTCTTT. This sequence encodes CSVGSGTMNTEAFF.

This clonotype was seen repeatedly, ten times or more. DNA for the CDR3: TGTGCCAGCAGCGTAATTGCCACCGGCCGGGAGCTGTTTTTT. This translates into CASSVIATGRELFF. J is TRBJ2-2 and V is TRBV9; D not resolved. Trimming took off 1 base at V and 9 bases at J, with 13 bases between the two ends. CDR1 is SGDLS and CDR2 is YYNGEE in the germline V gene. CDR3 length: 14 residues.

The table lists this clonotype with many counts. V is TRBV20-1 and J is TRBJ1-1; no clear D. Trimming removed 5 bases from V and 0 bases from J, with 16 bases in between. This CDR3 contains 15 residues. The V gene's germline CDR1 is DFQATT and CDR2 SNEGSKA (reference sequence). CDR3 amino acids: CSARSPRTLNTEAFF. The CDR3, as DNA: TGCAGTGCTCGATCTCCACGGACCCTGAACACTGAAGCTTTCTTT.